Listed here are 25 T cell receptor beta chains from one sample, sequenced in a study of T cell changes during pregnancy in multiple sclerosis. Clones were read by immunoSEQ multiplex PCR, and TCRdb kept only the in-frame ones, dropping some. The sample lists about 73,000 clones, 80% to 95% occurring once. The material sequenced was peripheral blood, taken in the third trimester of pregnancy. These TCRs come from a female donor in good health, enrolled as a control in a pregnancy study.

The chain links TRBV25-1 to TRBJ1-2; TRBD1 agrees at 7 bases. CDR3 length: 13 amino acids. The ends lost 0 bases at V and 6 bases at J; junction bases unmatched: 1. Per the germline V gene, CDR1 is MGHDK and CDR2 is SYGVNS. In DNA form, the CDR3 reads TGTGCCAGCAGTGAATATCAGGGGGATGGCTACACCTTC. It translates to CASSEYQGDGYTF.

The V and J genes are TRBV4-1 and TRBJ2-1; D is perhaps TRBD2 (5 bases). CDR1 MGHRA and CDR2 YSYEKL come from the germline V gene. The ends were cut back, 1 base at V and 4 bases at J, with 17 bases in the middle. The CDR3 runs to 17 residues. The CDR3 nucleotides are TGCGCCAGCAGCCAAGCTCCACTAGATTGGTTTTACAATGAGCAGTTCTTC. Its translation: CASSQAPLDWFYNEQFF.

This clone was counted a few times. Additional DNA sequences in this sample encode the identical CDR3. This rearrangement joins TRBV28 to TRBJ2-7, with D possibly TRBD1 on 5 matching bases. Germline lookup yields CDR1 MDHEN and CDR2 SYDVKM. The CDR3 spans 12 residues. V lost 2 bases, J lost 4 bases, and 6 bases lay in between. The CDR3 sequence: CASSLQGYEQYF. The CDR3 DNA reads TGTGCCAGCAGTTTACAGGGTTACGAGCAGTACTTC.

This chain connects TRBV15 to TRBJ2-7, with D unresolved. Germline assignment: CDR1 LNHNV and CDR2 YYDKDF (reference sequence). The CDR3 covers 15 residues. V lost 1 base to trimming and J lost 0 bases, with 10 bases between them. CDR3 protein: CATSRGGSFSYEQYF. The CDR3 DNA reads as TGTGCCACCAGCAGAGGAGGTTCGTTCTCCTACGAGCAGTACTTC.

The chain is built from TRBV7-2 and TRBJ2-2; 14 bases are shared with TRBD2. From germline, CDR1 is SGHTA and CDR2 FQGNSA. The CDR3 loop spans 17 amino acids. Trimming at V came to 5 bases and at J to 6 bases, leaving 8 bases not matched to a gene. The CDR3 is CASSMGLAGAWAGELFF. CDR3 nucleotides: TGTGCCAGCAGCATGGGACTAGCGGGGGCGTGGGCCGGGGAGCTGTTTTTT. The full variable domain, its missing parts supplied by reference TRBV7-2 and TRBJ2-2, is GAGVSQSPSNKVTEKGKDVELRCDPISGHTALYWYRQSLGQGLEFLIYFQGNSAPDKSGLPSDRFSAERTGGSVSTLTIQRTQQEDSAVYLCASSMGLAGAWAGELFFGEGSRLTVL.

The chain is built from TRBV6-4 and TRBJ1-2; 8 bases match TRBD1. V lost 0 bases and J lost 8; bases outside the gene matches: 5. The CDR3 length is 14 residues. CDR1 and CDR2 (germline): MRHNA, SNTAGT. CDR3 in DNA: TGTGCCAGCAGTGACTCCCCGGACAGGGAAGGCTACACCTTC. Translated: CASSDSPDREGYTF.

The V and J genes are TRBV19 and TRBJ2-1; 8 nucleotides line up with TRBD1. J was trimmed by 5 bases and V by 2 bases; bases with no gene match: 5. From germline, CDR1 is LNHDA and CDR2 SQIVND (reference sequence). The CDR3 consists of 15 residues. The CDR3 loop reads CASSITTGEHNEQFF. CDR3 sequence (DNA): TGTGCCAGTAGTATAACGACAGGGGAACACAATGAGCAGTTCTTC.

The chain combines TRBV4-2 with TRBJ2-5, with TRBD2 identical over 8 bases. This CDR3 spans 16 amino acids. The V gene's germline CDR1 is LGHNA and CDR2 YNFKEQ. The V gene end was trimmed by 1 base and the J gene end by 5 bases; junction bases not matched to a gene: 9. In nucleotides, the CDR3 is TGTGCCAGCAGCCAAGCTTGGCGGGGGGATGTGGAGACCCAGTACTTC. Translation gives CASSQAWRGDVETQYF.

The J gene is TRBJ2-7, the V gene TRBV7-2, with D uncertain. The CDR3 loop spans 12 amino acids. Germline assignment: CDR1 SGHTA and CDR2 FQGNSA. V was trimmed by 1 base and J by 7 bases, leaving 8 bases between them. The CDR3 bases are TGTGCCAGCAGCTTAGGTCACTTTGAGCAGTACTTC. It codes for CASSLGHFEQYF.

The chain joins TRBV29-1 to TRBJ2-5; a weak D match, TRBD2 (6 bases). Germline V gene sequence: CDR1 SQVTM, CDR2 ANQGSEA. The CDR3 contains 15 residues. V lost 7 bases, J lost 5 bases, and 23 bases lay in between. CDR3 DNA sequence: TGCAGCGGGTGCCTCGGGACTCTACCGACCGAGACCCAGTACTTC. As protein: CSGCLGTLPTETQYF. Full variable domain (remainder filled in from reference TRBV29-1 and TRBJ2-5): SAVISQKPSRDICQRGTSLTIQCQVDSQVTMMFWYRQQPGQSLTLIATANQGSEATYESGFVIDKFPISRPNLTFSTLTVSNMSPEDSSIYLCSGCLGTLPTETQYFGPGTRLLVL.

In its sample, this clone was seen once. The V call is TRBV9, the J call TRBJ2-1; D is perhaps TRBD2 (5 bases). The germline V gene encodes CDR1 SGDLS and CDR2 YYNGEE. The V end was cut by 3 bases, the J end by 7 bases, with 14 bases between. The length of the CDR3 is 14 residues. The CDR3 DNA sequence: TGTGCCAGCAGCGCCCAGACGGGGTTGAATGAGCAGTTCTTC. Protein product: CASSAQTGLNEQFF.

This chain connects TRBV5-1 to TRBJ2-5, with a tentative D call TRBD2 (6 bases). Germline V CDR1 and CDR2: SGHRS, YFSETQ. The CDR3 spans 15 residues. V lost 5 bases, J lost 2 bases, and 16 bases lay in between. DNA for the CDR3: TGCGCCAGCAGACCTGGAGGGGTGAGGCAAGAGACCCAGTACTTC. It encodes CASRPGGVRQETQYF.

The V call is TRBV25-1, the J call TRBJ1-4, with TRBD1 identical over 8 bases. The CDR3 totals 12 residues. Trimming removed 9 bases from V and 8 bases from J; junction bases left unmatched: 5. Germline lookup yields CDR1 MGHDK and CDR2 SYGVNS. The CDR3 coding sequence is TGTGCCAGTGCAGGGGGCGCGGAAAAACTGTTTTTT. It specifies CASAGGAEKLFF.

The chain joins TRBV7-6 to TRBJ1-3; D remains ambiguous. Germline CDR1 SGHVS, CDR2 FNYEAQ. Trimming took off 6 bases at V and 3 bases at J, with 12 bases between the two ends. The CDR3 contains 14 residues. CDR3 sequence (DNA): TGTGCCAGCAGTGTAGCGGATTTTGGAAACACCATATATTTT. This translates into CASSVADFGNTIYF.

The chain couples TRBV6-1 to TRBJ2-7; D remains unclear. Trimming left V 3 bases short and J 0 bases short, with 9 bases between. This CDR3 spans 14 amino acids. Per the germline V gene, CDR1 is MNHNS and CDR2 is SASEGT. The CDR3 nucleotides are TGTGCCAGCAGTGACCGGTGGAGCTCCTACGAGCAGTACTTC. Protein: CASSDRWSSYEQYF.

The chain uses TRBV7-6 and TRBJ2-2; D gene uncertain. Trimming shortened V by 1 base and J by 2 bases, and 8 bases separated the two germline ends. Germline V gene data show CDR1 as SGHVS and CDR2 as FNYEAQ. The CDR3 has 15 amino acids. The DNA of the CDR3 is TGTGCCAGCAGCTTAGGAAGTAGAAACACCGGGGAGCTGTTTTTT. This encodes CASSLGSRNTGELFF.

The chain joins TRBV19 to TRBJ2-7; 9 nucleotides align to TRBD1. Trimming removed 3 bases from V and 2 bases from J; junction bases left unmatched: 8. The germline gives CDR1 LNHDA, CDR2 SQIVND (reference sequence). The CDR3 consists of 16 residues. CDR3 in amino acids: CASSIIPGQGPYEQYF. CDR3 DNA: TGTGCCAGTAGTATCATCCCGGGACAGGGACCCTACGAGCAGTACTTC.

The chain joins TRBV5-8 to TRBJ2-5, with D perhaps matching TRBD2 (6 bases). Per the germline V gene, CDR1 is SGHTS and CDR2 is YDEGEE. The CDR3 runs to 16 residues. Trimming shortened V by 0 bases and J by 0 bases, and 12 bases separated the two germline ends. The CDR3 reads CASSLVRGRYQETQYF. The CDR3 DNA is TGTGCCAGCAGCTTGGTGCGGGGACGGTACCAAGAGACCCAGTACTTC.

This chain connects TRBV11-3 to TRBJ2-3, with a weak D call TRBD1 (5 bases). Looked up from germline, CDR1 is SGHNT and CDR2 is YENEEA. The CDR3 is 13 residues long. V was clipped by 2 bases and J by 7 bases, with 10 bases between them. The CDR3: CASSLQGGNTQYF. The CDR3 DNA is TGTGCCAGCAGCTTACAGGGTGGGAATACGCAGTATTTT.

The chain combines TRBV15 with TRBJ2-1; 8 positions match TRBD2. The V gene's germline CDR1 is LNHNV and CDR2 YYDKDF (reference sequence). The junction had 8 bases not matched to a gene; V was cut back by 0 bases and J by 7 bases. The CDR3 runs to 16 residues. As DNA, the CDR3 is TGTGCCACCAGCAGAGATCCACCGGGAGGGCCAAATGAGCAGTTCTTC. Its translation: CATSRDPPGGPNEQFF. The complete variable domain, with remaining parts taken from reference TRBV15 and TRBJ2-1, reads DAMVIQNPRYQVTQFGKPVTLSCSQTLNHNVMYWYQQKSSQAPKLLFHYYDKDFNNEADTPDNFQSRRPNTSFCFLDIRSPGLGDTAMYLCATSRDPPGGPNEQFFGPGTRLTVL.

The CDR3 here is CASKLAGGPRTGELFF. The CDR3 DNA sequence: TGTGCCAGCAAACTAGCGGGAGGGCCAAGGACCGGGGAGCTGTTTTTT. V usage is TRBV21-1 and J usage is TRBJ2-2; the table assigns TRBD2, which was not confirmed against the DNA. TRBV21-1 is shown as a pseudogene. The CDR3 is 16 residues long.

The chain employs TRBV6-6 and TRBJ1-2; 7 bases fit TRBD1. Germline V gene data show CDR1 as MNHNY and CDR2 as SVGAGI (reference sequence). With V trimmed by 5 bases and J by 4 bases, 7 bases remained unmatched. The CDR3 spans 14 residues. The CDR3 spells CASSTPTGTYGYTF. The CDR3 DNA is TGTGCCAGCAGTACGCCGACAGGGACCTATGGCTACACCTTC.

The chain joins TRBV7-9 to TRBJ2-7, with TRBD2 matching 7 bases. The CDR3 contains 15 residues. Germline trimming cut 5 bases from V and 4 bases from J; bases unmatched to any gene: 11. Germline-derived CDR1 and CDR2 are SEHNR and FQNEAQ (reference sequence). The DNA of the CDR3 is TGTGCCAGCAGCGCAACCGGGACTAAGGATTACGAGCAGTACTTC. As protein: CASSATGTKDYEQYF.

The V gene is TRBV27, the J gene TRBJ2-5; TRBD2 aligns across 11 bases. The J call may be wrong; the DNA end is better matched by TRBJ2-7. The CDR3 is made up of 15 amino acids. Per the germline V gene, CDR1 is MNHEY and CDR2 is SMNVEV (reference sequence). The CDR3 spells CASSPTSGGPYEQYF. The CDR3 coding sequence is TGTGCCAGCAGTCCAACTAGCGGGGGACCGTACGAGCAGTACTTC.

V and J are TRBV11-3 and TRBJ2-5; no clear D. The V gene lost 4 bases and the J gene lost 2 bases, with 8 bases spanning the gap. Germline V lookup: CDR1 SGHNT, CDR2 YENEEA. The CDR3 has 13 residues. The CDR3 DNA is TGTGCCAGCAGCTCGTTTAATCAAGAGACCCAGTACTTC. Translation gives CASSSFNQETQYF.